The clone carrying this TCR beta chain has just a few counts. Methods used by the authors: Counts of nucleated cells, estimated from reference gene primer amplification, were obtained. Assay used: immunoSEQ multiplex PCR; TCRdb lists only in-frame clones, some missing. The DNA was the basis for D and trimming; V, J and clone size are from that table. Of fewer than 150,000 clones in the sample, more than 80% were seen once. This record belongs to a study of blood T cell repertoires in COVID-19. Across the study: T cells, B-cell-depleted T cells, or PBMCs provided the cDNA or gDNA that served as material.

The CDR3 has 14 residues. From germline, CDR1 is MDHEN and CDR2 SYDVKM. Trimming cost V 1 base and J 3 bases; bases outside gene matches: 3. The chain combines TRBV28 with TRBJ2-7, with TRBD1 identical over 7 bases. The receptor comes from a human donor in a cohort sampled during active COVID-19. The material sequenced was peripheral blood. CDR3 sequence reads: CASSLLDRDYEQYF. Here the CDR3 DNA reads TGTGCCAGCAGTTTATTAGACAGGGACTACGAGCAGTACTTC.